Following are 8 T cell receptor beta chains from one sample sequenced in a study of T cells in Graves' hyperthyroidism and ophthalmopathy. RNA transcripts yielded amplified TCR beta CDR3 regions. A set of HTBI primers served as the primers for a first-round RT-PCR of the TCR CDR3. One entry per CDR3 protein, called by TCRdb with MiXCR from the multiplex PCR reads. The data contain over 350,000 distinct CDR3 sequences, about 15% of them singletons. The specimen sequenced was blood. The receptor set was obtained from a young man with Graves' ophthalmopathy.

This clonotype was seen a few times. The chain employs TRBV24-1 and TRBJ2-5; D not certain. V dropped 3 bases and J dropped 5 bases, with 12 bases sitting between them. Per germline, CDR1 KGHDR and CDR2 SFDVKD. This CDR3 has 14 amino acids. In DNA form, the CDR3 reads TGTGCCACCAGTGATCCGGAACGTCGGGAGACCCAGTACTTC. It encodes CATSDPERRETQYF.

This clonotype was recorded a few times. In DNA, the CDR3 is TGTGCCAGCAGTTACTCGGTGGACAAAAACATTCAGTACTTC. It translates to CASSYSVDKNIQYF. The rearrangement links TRBV6-6 to TRBJ2-4; D is undetermined. Per the germline V gene, CDR1 is MNHNY and CDR2 is SVGAGI (reference sequence). This CDR3 spans 14 amino acids. Deletions cut 0 bases from V and 3 bases from J, with 6 bases between.

This clonotype was seen repeatedly, ten times or more. The V and J genes are TRBV5-1 and TRBJ2-5; TRBD1 is a possible D gene (6 bases). V gave up 5 bases and J gave up 3 bases, with 14 bases separating them. The CDR3 has 14 amino acids. CDR1 and CDR2 from the germline V gene are SGHRS and YFSETQ. This CDR3 reads CASSPGQTKETQYF. The CDR3 nucleotides read TGCGCCAGCAGTCCCGGACAGACCAAAGAGACCCAGTACTTC.

This clonotype has more than one count but fewer than ten. DNA of the CDR3: TGTGCCAGCTCCCCTGACAGGTGGCAGTACTTC. Residues: CASSPDRWQYF. This chain links TRBV18 with TRBJ2-7; perhaps TRBD1 as D (6 bases). V lost 6 bases to trimming and J lost 9 bases, with 12 bases between them. This CDR3 region has 11 residues. CDR1 KGHSH and CDR2 LQKENI come from the germline V gene.

This clonotype has more than one count but fewer than ten. The chain joins TRBV20-1 to TRBJ2-1; D is uncertain. Trimming pared 3 bases from V and 6 bases from J, leaving 9 bases between. Germline CDR1 DFQATT, CDR2 SNEGSKA (reference sequence). This CDR3 region has 12 residues. CDR3 sequence (DNA): TGCAGTGCTAGTATGATGGGCAATGAGCAGTTCTTC. This encodes CSASMMGNEQFF.

The sample holds many counts of this clonotype. V gene TRBV27 combines with J gene TRBJ1-1; D perhaps matches TRBD1 (5 bases). The V end was cut by 10 bases, the J end by 5 bases, with 17 bases between. The CDR3 runs 13 residues. The germline V gene has CDR1 MNHEY and CDR2 SMNVEV (reference sequence). The CDR3 loop is CATRWGGQTEAFF. The CDR3 nucleotides are TGTGCCACCCGGTGGGGCGGCCAAACTGAAGCTTTCTTT.

J is TRBJ1-3 and V is TRBV7-2; no clear D gene. V gave up 3 bases and J gave up 0 bases, with 6 bases separating them. The germline V gene has CDR1 SGHTA and CDR2 FQGNSA. This CDR3 has 14 amino acids. CDR3 nucleotides: TGTGCCAGCAGCTTTATGGCCTCTGGAAACACCATATATTTT. Encoded protein: CASSFMASGNTIYF. Full variable domain (missing parts from reference TRBV7-2 and TRBJ1-3): GAGVSQSPSNKVTEKGKDVELRCDPISGHTALYWYRQSLGQGLEFLIYFQGNSAPDKSGLPSDRFSAERTGGSVSTLTIQRTQQEDSAVYLCASSFMASGNTIYFGEGSWLTVV.

This sequence joins TRBV9 and TRBJ2-3; D assignment may be TRBD1 or TRBD2 (5 bases each). The V end was cut by 3 bases, the J end by 5 bases, with 13 bases between. This CDR3 is built from 14 residues. Germline values: CDR1 SGDLS, CDR2 YYNGEE. The CDR3 loop is CASSAGTVGDTQYF. The CDR3 DNA sequence: TGTGCCAGCAGCGCCGGGACGGTGGGAGATACGCAGTATTTT. Variable domain in full (rest from reference TRBV9 and TRBJ2-3): DSGVTQTPKHLITATGQRVTLRCSPRSGDLSVYWYQQSLDQGLQFLIQYYNGEERAKGNILERFSAQQFPDLHSELNLSSLELGDSALYFCASSAGTVGDTQYFGPGTRLTVL.